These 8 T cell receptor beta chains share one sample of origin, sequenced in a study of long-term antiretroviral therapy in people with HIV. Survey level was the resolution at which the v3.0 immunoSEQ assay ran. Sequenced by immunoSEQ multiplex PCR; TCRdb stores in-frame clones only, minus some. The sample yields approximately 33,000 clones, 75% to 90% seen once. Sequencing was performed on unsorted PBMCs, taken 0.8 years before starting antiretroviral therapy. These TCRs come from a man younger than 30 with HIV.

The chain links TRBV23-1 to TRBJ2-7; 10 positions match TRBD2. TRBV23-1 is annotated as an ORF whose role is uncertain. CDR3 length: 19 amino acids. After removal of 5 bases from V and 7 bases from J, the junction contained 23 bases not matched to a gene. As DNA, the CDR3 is TGCGCCAGCAGTAGGACCGGGACAGTTTTACTAGCGGGACAAAAAGAGCAGTACTTC. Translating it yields CASSRTGTVLLAGQKEQYF.

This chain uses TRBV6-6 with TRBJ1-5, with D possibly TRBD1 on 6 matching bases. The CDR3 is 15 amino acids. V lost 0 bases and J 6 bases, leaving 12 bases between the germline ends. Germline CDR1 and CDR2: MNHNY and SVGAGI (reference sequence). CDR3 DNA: TGTGCCAGCAGTTACTCGGGGGGCGCGGGTCAGCCCCAGCATTTT. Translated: CASSYSGGAGQPQHF.

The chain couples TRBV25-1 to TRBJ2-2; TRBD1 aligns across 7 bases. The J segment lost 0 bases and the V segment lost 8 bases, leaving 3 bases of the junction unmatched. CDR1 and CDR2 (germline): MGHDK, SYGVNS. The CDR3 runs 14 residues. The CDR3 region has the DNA TGTGCCAGCGGGGACAGATCGAACACCGGGGAGCTGTTTTTT. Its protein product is CASGDRSNTGELFF.

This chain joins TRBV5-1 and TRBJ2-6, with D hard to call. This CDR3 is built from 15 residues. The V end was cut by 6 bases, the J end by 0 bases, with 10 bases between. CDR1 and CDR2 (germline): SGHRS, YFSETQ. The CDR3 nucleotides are TGCGCCAGCACGACCACGTCCTCTGGGGCCAACGTCCTGACTTTC. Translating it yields CASTTTSSGANVLTF.

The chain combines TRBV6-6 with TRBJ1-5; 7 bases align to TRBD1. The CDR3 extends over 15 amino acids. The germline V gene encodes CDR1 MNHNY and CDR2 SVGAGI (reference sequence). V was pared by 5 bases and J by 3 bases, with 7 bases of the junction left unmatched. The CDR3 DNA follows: TGTGCCAGCAGTGGTCCACAGGGGATCAATCAGCCCCAGCATTTT. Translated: CASSGPQGINQPQHF.

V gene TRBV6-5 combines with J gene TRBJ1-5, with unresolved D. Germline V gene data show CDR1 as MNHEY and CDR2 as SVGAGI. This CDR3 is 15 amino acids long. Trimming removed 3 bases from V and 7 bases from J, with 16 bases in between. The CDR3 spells CASSYQSGIGQPQHF. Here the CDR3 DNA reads TGTGCCAGCAGTTATCAGTCGGGGATCGGACAGCCCCAGCATTTT.

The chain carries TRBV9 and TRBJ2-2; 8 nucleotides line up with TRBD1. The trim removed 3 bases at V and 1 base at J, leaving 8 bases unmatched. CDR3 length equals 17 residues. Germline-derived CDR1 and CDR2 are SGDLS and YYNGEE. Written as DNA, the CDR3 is TGTGCCAGCAGCGGCCGAGGGACAGGCGGGAACACCGGGGAGCTGTTTTTT. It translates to CASSGRGTGGNTGELFF.

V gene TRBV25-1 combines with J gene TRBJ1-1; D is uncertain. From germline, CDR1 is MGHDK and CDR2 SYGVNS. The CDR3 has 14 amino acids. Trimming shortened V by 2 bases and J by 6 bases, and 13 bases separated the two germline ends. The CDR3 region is CASSERSLNAEAFF. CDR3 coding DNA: TGTGCCAGCAGTGAACGAAGCCTCAACGCTGAAGCTTTCTTT.